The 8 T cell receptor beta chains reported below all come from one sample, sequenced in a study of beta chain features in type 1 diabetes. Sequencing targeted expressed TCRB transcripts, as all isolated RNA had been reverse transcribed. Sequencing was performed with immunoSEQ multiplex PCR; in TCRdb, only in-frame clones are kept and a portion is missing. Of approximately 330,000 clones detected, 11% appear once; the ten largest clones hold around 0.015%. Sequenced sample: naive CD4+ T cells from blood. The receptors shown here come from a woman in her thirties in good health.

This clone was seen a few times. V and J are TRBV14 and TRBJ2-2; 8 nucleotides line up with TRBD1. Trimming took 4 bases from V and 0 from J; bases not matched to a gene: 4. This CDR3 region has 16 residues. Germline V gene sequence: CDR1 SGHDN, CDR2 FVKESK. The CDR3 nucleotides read TGTGCCAGCAGCCGACAGGGGTCGACGAACACCGGGGAGCTGTTTTTT. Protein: CASSRQGSTNTGELFF.

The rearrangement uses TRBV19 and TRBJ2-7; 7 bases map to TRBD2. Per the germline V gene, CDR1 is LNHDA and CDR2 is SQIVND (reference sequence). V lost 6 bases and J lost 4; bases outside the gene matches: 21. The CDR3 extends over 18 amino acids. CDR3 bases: TGTGCCAGTAGCCTCGGCCCCCGGGGAGGGAGGGCCGGTTACGAGCAGTACTTC. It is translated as CASSLGPRGGRAGYEQYF.

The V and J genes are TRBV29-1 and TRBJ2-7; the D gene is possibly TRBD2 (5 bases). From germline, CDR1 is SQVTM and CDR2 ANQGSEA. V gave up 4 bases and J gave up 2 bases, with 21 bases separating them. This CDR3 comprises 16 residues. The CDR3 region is CSVGFRTATGTYEQYF. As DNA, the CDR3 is TGCAGCGTTGGTTTTAGGACGGCTACCGGGACCTACGAGCAGTACTTC.

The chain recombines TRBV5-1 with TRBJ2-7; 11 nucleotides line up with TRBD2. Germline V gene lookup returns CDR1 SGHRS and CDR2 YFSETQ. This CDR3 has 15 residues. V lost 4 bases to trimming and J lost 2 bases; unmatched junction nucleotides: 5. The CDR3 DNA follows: TGCGCCAGCAGCACAGAGGGACTAGCGGCCTACGAGCAGTACTTC. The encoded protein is CASSTEGLAAYEQYF.

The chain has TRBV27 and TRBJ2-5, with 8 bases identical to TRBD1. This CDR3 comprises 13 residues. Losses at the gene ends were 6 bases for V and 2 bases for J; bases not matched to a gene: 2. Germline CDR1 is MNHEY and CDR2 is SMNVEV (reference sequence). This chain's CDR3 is CASRDRGQETQYF. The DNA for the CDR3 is TGTGCCAGCAGAGACAGGGGACAAGAGACCCAGTACTTC.

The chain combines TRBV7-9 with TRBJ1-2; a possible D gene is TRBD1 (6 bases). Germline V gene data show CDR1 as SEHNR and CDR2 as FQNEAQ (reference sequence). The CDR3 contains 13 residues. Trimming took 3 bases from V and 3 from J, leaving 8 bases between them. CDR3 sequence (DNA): TGTGCCAGCAGCTTTGGGGGCTACTATGGCTACACCTTC. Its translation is CASSFGGYYGYTF.

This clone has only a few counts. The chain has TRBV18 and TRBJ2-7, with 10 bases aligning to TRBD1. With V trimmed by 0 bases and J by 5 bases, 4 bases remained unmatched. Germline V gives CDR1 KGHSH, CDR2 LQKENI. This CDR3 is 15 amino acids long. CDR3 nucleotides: TGTGCCAGCTCACCACCCGGGACAGGGGAAAACGAGCAGTACTTC. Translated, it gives CASSPPGTGENEQYF.

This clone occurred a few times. The CDR3 coding sequence is TGCAGCGTACAGGGAGTTGGGGCAGATACGCAGTATTTT. Its protein product is CSVQGVGADTQYF. This sequence joins TRBV29-1 and TRBJ2-3; D perhaps matches TRBD1 (6 bases). This CDR3 comprises 13 residues. Trimming removed 6 bases from V and 4 bases from J, with 14 bases in between. The germline V gene has CDR1 SQVTM and CDR2 ANQGSEA.